This entry lists 11 T cell receptor beta chains sequenced from one sample in a study of T cells in Graves' hyperthyroidism and ophthalmopathy. RNA transcripts served as the template for amplifying TCR beta CDR3 regions. RT-PCR in the first round (using the HTBI primer set) targeted the TCR CDR3. TCRdb reanalysed the multiplex PCR reads using MiXCR and keeps one entry per CDR3 protein. The repertoire holds around 400,000 distinct CDR3 sequences, with 20% to 25% as singletons. Sequenced material: blood. Source of these receptors: a man aged 50-59 years with Graves' hyperthyroidism.

This clonotype has more than one count but fewer than ten. CDR3 protein: CAHEAGGIDTQYF. In DNA, the CDR3 is TGTGCCCACGAGGCTGGGGGTATAGATACGCAGTATTTT. The chain has TRBV30 and TRBJ2-3, with D perhaps assigned TRBD1 or TRBD2 (5 bases each). The germline CDR1 and CDR2 sequences are GTSNPN and SVGIG (reference sequence). V was pared by 8 bases and J by 5 bases, with 17 bases between. The CDR3 loop spans 13 amino acids.

This clonotype came up many times. The chain carries TRBV27 and TRBJ2-3; perhaps TRBD2 as D (6 bases). The CDR3 sequence is 15 residues long. Germline V lookup: CDR1 MNHEY, CDR2 SMNVEV (reference sequence). The V end was cut by 2 bases, the J end by 2 bases, with 11 bases between. Here the CDR3 reads CASSLGGRNTDTQYF. The DNA of the CDR3 is TGTGCCAGCAGTTTAGGAGGGAGAAACACAGATACGCAGTATTTT.

The V and J genes are TRBV5-5 and TRBJ2-2; D perhaps matches TRBD1 (6 bases). V dropped 4 bases and J dropped 4 bases, with 11 bases sitting between them. This CDR3 spans 14 amino acids. Germline loops: CDR1 SGHKS, CDR2 YYEKEE (reference sequence). This CDR3 reads CASSLLGGTGELFF. In DNA, the CDR3 is TGTGCCAGCAGCCTCCTAGGGGGCACCGGGGAGCTGTTTTTT.

This clonotype was detected a few times. The V gene is TRBV6-5, the J gene TRBJ1-1; D not resolved. The CDR3 loop spans 15 amino acids. V lost 4 bases, J lost 6 bases, and 18 bases lay in between. Germline CDR1 and CDR2: MNHEY and SVGAGI. The CDR3: CASSSPGTRTPEAFF. The CDR3 DNA reads as TGTGCCAGCAGTTCCCCCGGCACCAGAACCCCTGAAGCTTTCTTT.

The CDR3: CASSLGGQGLGNTIYF. CDR3 sequence (DNA): TGTGCCAGCAGCTTAGGGGGACAGGGGCTTGGAAACACCATATATTTT. The rearrangement links TRBV3-1 to TRBJ1-3; 10 positions agree with TRBD1. J lost 3 bases, V lost 5 bases, and 7 bases had no gene match. CDR1 and CDR2 from the germline V gene are LGHDT and YNNKEL (reference sequence). The CDR3 extends over 16 amino acids.

V is TRBV24-1 and J is TRBJ2-1, with 14 bases identical to TRBD2. In germline, CDR1 is KGHDR, CDR2 SFDVKD. V was pared by 4 bases and J by 12 bases, with 7 bases of the junction left unmatched. CDR3 length: 15 amino acids. CDR3 residues: CATSDSGLAGVVQFF. CDR3 bases: TGTGCCACCAGTGACTCGGGACTAGCGGGAGTGGTGCAGTTCTTC.

Only a few counts were recorded for this clonotype. This rearrangement joins TRBV5-1 to TRBJ2-2, with a tentative D call TRBD2 (5 bases). Germline CDR1 is SGHRS and CDR2 is YFSETQ. V shed 2 bases and J shed 5 bases, with 13 bases lying between them. This CDR3 has 15 residues. The CDR3 spells CASSFSGGWTGELFF. Written as DNA, the CDR3 is TGCGCCAGCAGCTTCAGCGGAGGATGGACCGGGGAGCTGTTTTTT.

This clonotype has at least ten counts. This rearrangement joins TRBV3-1 to TRBJ2-7; TRBD2 matches at 14 bases. The germline CDR1 and CDR2 sequences are LGHDT and YNNKEL (reference sequence). V shed 8 bases, J shed 4 bases, and the junction held 7 bases outside the gene matches. The CDR3 has 15 amino acids. The CDR3 loop reads CASSWTSGRTYEQYF. CDR3 nucleotides: TGTGCCAGCTCCTGGACTAGCGGGAGGACGTACGAGCAGTACTTC.

The chain recombines TRBV20-1 with TRBJ2-1, with 10 bases lining up with TRBD2. The CDR3 spans 16 residues. J lost 0 bases, V lost 3 bases, and 5 bases had no gene match. In germline, CDR1 is DFQATT, CDR2 SNEGSKA (reference sequence). The CDR3 loop reads CSASRTSGVSYNEQFF. The DNA for the CDR3 is TGCAGTGCTAGTAGAACTAGCGGGGTCTCCTACAATGAGCAGTTCTTC.

This clonotype was seen a handful of times. The V and J genes are TRBV6-5 and TRBJ2-7; 10 bases align to TRBD2. The CDR3 spans 16 residues. V dropped 0 bases and J dropped 4; count of bases not matched to a gene: 6. CDR1 MNHEY and CDR2 SVGAGI come from the germline V gene. DNA of the CDR3: TGTGCCAGCAGTTACTCGCCTAGCGGGAGTGGATACGAGCAGTACTTC. Amino acids: CASSYSPSGSGYEQYF.

This clonotype was recorded many times. The rearrangement uses TRBV3-1 and TRBJ2-7; 7 bases map to TRBD1. CDR1 and CDR2 from the germline V gene are LGHDT and YNNKEL (reference sequence). Unmatched junction bases numbered 3, after V lost 8 bases and J lost 2 bases. This CDR3 is built from 12 residues. The CDR3 DNA follows: TGTGCCAGCTCCCAGGGGGCCTACGAGCAGTACTTC. This sequence encodes CASSQGAYEQYF.